One and the same sample provided the 7 T cell receptor beta chains below, sequenced in a study of blood T cells in healthy people across ages. PCR was performed a second time for about 7 to 12 cycles using a sample-barcoded 5' primer and a J-beta primer mix. Via MiXCR, TCRdb re-called the 5' RACE reads, giving one row per CDR3 protein. The data hold some 940,000 distinct CDR3 sequences, with roughly 28% observed a single time. This sample also belongs to another study, concerning T cells of mothers and their children.

Sequenced: blood. All receptors come from a woman in her 40s in good health.

The chain combines TRBV20-1 with TRBJ1-2; possibly TRBD1 for D (6 bases). The CDR3 spans 10 residues. V lost 5 bases, J lost 6 bases, and 7 bases lay in between. The germline V gene has CDR1 DFQATT and CDR2 SNEGSKA (reference sequence). The CDR3 sequence is CSAYRDGYTF. The CDR3 bases are TGCAGTGCTTACAGGGATGGCTACACCTTC.

J is TRBJ2-7 and V is TRBV27; the match to TRBD2 covers 9 bases. The V and J ends lost 4 bases and 5 bases, in that order; junction bases with no gene match: 6. This CDR3 region has 14 residues. From germline, CDR1 is MNHEY and CDR2 SMNVEV (reference sequence). CDR3 residues: CASSWAGGPNEQYF. The CDR3 DNA is TGTGCCAGCAGTTGGGCGGGGGGGCCAAACGAGCAGTACTTC.

A remark on this clonotype: The CDR3 carries no conserved terminal phenylalanine or tryptophan, so it likely arises from a read error. The chain is built from TRBV9 and TRBJ1-5; a weak D match, TRBD1 (6 bases). The V gene lost 4 bases and the J gene lost 3 bases, with 14 bases spanning the gap. The CDR3 is 15 amino acids. The V gene's germline CDR1 is SGDLS and CDR2 YYNGEE. As DNA, the CDR3 is TGTGCCAGCAGCCCGTGGACAGAGGCCAATCAGCCCCAGCATGTT. This sequence encodes CASSPWTEANQPQHV.

Comments on this clonotype: This may stem from a read error, because a much larger clone lies one nucleotide away. The J gene is TRBJ2-7, the V gene TRBV29-1; tentative D call: TRBD2 (6 bases). With 4 bases removed from V and 0 bases from J, the gap between germline ends came to 10 bases. CDR1 is SQVTM and CDR2 is ANQGSEA in the germline V gene. This CDR3 comprises 13 residues. The CDR3 reads CSVGSDYSYEQYF. In nucleotides, the CDR3 is TGCAGCGTTGGCTCGGACTACTCCTACGAGCAGTACTTC.

This chain joins TRBV20-1 and TRBJ2-3, with 9 bases lining up with TRBD2. Trimming took 6 bases from V and 2 from J; bases not matched to a gene: 3. There are 13 residues in the CDR3. Germline V gene sequence: CDR1 DFQATT, CDR2 SNEGSKA (reference sequence). CDR3 in DNA: TGCAGTGCCCGGACTAGCGTCACAGATACGCAGTATTTT. Amino acid sequence: CSARTSVTDTQYF.

This clonotype was seen many times. The rearrangement joins TRBV5-1 to TRBJ2-1, with D maybe TRBD2 (6 bases). Trimming took off 4 bases at V and 8 bases at J, with 25 bases between the two ends. The CDR3 runs to 17 residues. Germline CDR1 is SGHRS and CDR2 is YFSETQ. This CDR3 is CASSIPPGESSRYEQFF. CDR3 coding DNA: TGCGCCAGCAGCATACCCCCGGGGGAATCTTCGCGGTATGAGCAGTTCTTC.

The rearrangement joins TRBV6-5 to TRBJ1-3; D gene ambiguous. Germline CDR1 is MNHEY and CDR2 is SVGAGI. V lost 0 bases to trimming and J lost 4 bases, with 10 bases between them. The CDR3 is 15 residues long. CDR3 sequence reads: CASSYSSGHGNTIYF. The CDR3 coding sequence is TGTGCCAGCAGTTACTCGTCGGGCCACGGAAACACCATATATTTT.